What follows are 13 T cell receptor beta chains derived from one specimen sequenced in a study of T cell responses to AZD1222 COVID-19 vaccine. TCRdb keeps only in-frame clones here, not all; method: immunoSEQ multiplex PCR. The sample contains around 120,000 clones, about 86% of which appear only once. Specimen: peripheral blood, collected on day 0 of AZD1222 vaccination. All receptors come from an adult in good health.

The chain has TRBV6-2 or TRBV6-3 and TRBJ1-2, with unresolved D. This CDR3 has 15 amino acids. From germline, CDR1 is MNHEY and CDR2 SVGEGT. Trimming shortened V by 2 bases and J by 1 base, and 11 bases separated the two germline ends. CDR3 sequence: CASSYGSLVNYGYTF. In nucleotides, the CDR3 is TGTGCCAGCAGTTACGGTTCCCTGGTTAACTATGGCTACACCTTC.

V and J are TRBV18 and TRBJ2-2; D call uncertain. Deletions cut 0 bases from V and 1 base from J, with 0 bases between. This CDR3 is built from 13 residues. Germline assignment: CDR1 KGHSH and CDR2 LQKENI. CDR3 region: CASSPPNTGELFF. CDR3 DNA sequence: TGTGCCAGCTCACCACCGAACACCGGGGAGCTGTTTTTT. The whole variable domain, filled in from reference TRBV18 and TRBJ2-2, reads NAGVMQNPRHLVRRRGQEARLRCSPMKGHSHVYWYRQLPEEGLKFMVYLQKENIIDESGMPKERFSAEFPKEGPSILRIQQVVRGDSAAYFCASSPPNTGELFFGEGSRLTVL.

This clone appeared once. This chain connects TRBV7-2 to TRBJ2-7, with 7 bases matching TRBD2. Germline V gives CDR1 SGHTA, CDR2 FQGNSA. CDR3 size: 14 residues. The V segment lost 2 bases and the J segment 4 bases; nucleotides outside the gene matches: 5. The CDR3 DNA reads TGTGCCAGCAGCTTAACTGGGAGGGCGTACGAGCAGTACTTC. Its translation is CASSLTGRAYEQYF. Based on the CDR3 plus reference TRBV7-2 and TRBJ2-7, the full variable domain is GAGVSQSPSNKVTEKGKDVELRCDPISGHTALYWYRQSLGQGLEFLIYFQGNSAPDKSGLPSDRFSAERTGGSVSTLTIQRTQQEDSAVYLCASSLTGRAYEQYFGPGTRLTVT.

The chain employs TRBV4-2 and TRBJ2-2, with D maybe TRBD1 (6 bases). This CDR3 region has 18 residues. Trimming stripped 4 bases from V and 0 bases from J, with 18 bases between. Germline CDR1 is LGHNA and CDR2 is YNFKEQ. Written as DNA, the CDR3 is TGTGCCAGCAGCCCGACCTATCTAACAGGGACGAACACCGGGGAGCTGTTTTTT. Encoded protein: CASSPTYLTGTNTGELFF.

This clone occurred once. The chain joins TRBV28 to TRBJ1-1; 8 bases align to TRBD1. Per germline, CDR1 MDHEN and CDR2 SYDVKM. The CDR3 is made up of 14 amino acids. J was trimmed by 3 bases and V by 8 bases; bases with no gene match: 8. The DNA for the CDR3 is TGTGCCAGCCTAATGGACAGGGTGGACACTGAAGCTTTCTTT. Protein: CASLMDRVDTEAFF.

The chain links TRBV19 to TRBJ2-3, with TRBD1 identical over 8 bases. Germline CDR1 and CDR2: LNHDA and SQIVND (reference sequence). This CDR3 contains 15 residues. After removal of 4 bases from V and 4 bases from J, the junction contained 7 bases not matched to a gene. CDR3 region: CASSNRDRTPDTQYF. DNA of the CDR3: TGTGCCAGTAGTAATAGGGACAGGACGCCAGATACGCAGTATTTT.

The V call is TRBV6-5, the J call TRBJ2-3; 12 positions agree with TRBD2. The CDR3 runs 16 residues. Germline trimming cut 4 bases from V and 5 bases from J; bases unmatched to any gene: 7. Germline CDR1 MNHEY, CDR2 SVGAGI. CDR3 sequence (DNA): TGTGCCAGCAGTTCACGCGGACTAGCGGGGAAAGATACGCAGTATTTT. This encodes CASSSRGLAGKDTQYF.

The chain couples TRBV5-1 to TRBJ2-3; TRBD2 aligns across 14 bases. With V trimmed by 7 bases and J by 4 bases, 11 bases remained unmatched. The V gene's germline CDR1 is SGHRS and CDR2 YFSETQ. CDR3 length equals 17 residues. Here the CDR3 DNA reads TGCGCCAGCGGAAATCCGGGACTAGCGGGAGCTGCAGATACGCAGTATTTT. It is translated as CASGNPGLAGAADTQYF. Full variable domain (outside the CDR3, taken from reference TRBV5-1 and TRBJ2-3): KAGVTQTPRYLIKTRGQQVTLSCSPISGHRSVSWYQQTPGQGLQFLFEYFSETQRNKGNFPGRFSGRQFSNSRSEMNVSTLELGDSALYLCASGNPGLAGAADTQYFGPGTRLTVL.

The rearrangement uses TRBV2 and TRBJ1-6, with 8 positions matching TRBD1. V shed 3 bases, J shed 14 bases, and the junction held 9 bases outside the gene matches. The CDR3 has 14 residues. Germline V CDR1 and CDR2: SNHLY, FYNNEI. CDR3 sequence (DNA): TGTGCCAGCAGTGACGGGACAGGCGCCGTGGCCCTCCACTTT. Its translation: CASSDGTGAVALHF.

V and J are TRBV11-3 and TRBJ1-1; the D is unclear. CDR1 and CDR2 from the germline V gene are SGHNT and YENEEA. The CDR3 extends over 13 amino acids. V was clipped by 5 bases and J by 6 bases, with 13 bases between them. In DNA, the CDR3 is TGTGCCAGCAGCCGACCTGGGCAGCCTGAAGCTTTCTTT. This sequence encodes CASSRPGQPEAFF.

V usage is TRBV5-1 and J usage is TRBJ2-4; TRBD2 aligns across 8 bases. This CDR3 spans 14 amino acids. Germline V lookup: CDR1 SGHRS, CDR2 YFSETQ. The V gene end was trimmed by 4 bases and the J gene end by 6 bases; junction bases not matched to a gene: 6. The CDR3 loop reads CASSPASGGNIQYF. As DNA, the CDR3 is TGCGCCAGCAGCCCCGCGAGCGGGGGAAACATTCAGTACTTC. Combining the CDR3 with reference TRBV5-1 and TRBJ2-4 gives the whole variable domain KAGVTQTPRYLIKTRGQQVTLSCSPISGHRSVSWYQQTPGQGLQFLFEYFSETQRNKGNFPGRFSGRQFSNSRSEMNVSTLELGDSALYLCASSPASGGNIQYFGAGTRLSVL.

V gene TRBV7-9 combines with J gene TRBJ1-2, with no clear D. The V end was cut by 4 bases, the J end by 0 bases, with 6 bases between. The CDR3 consists of 13 residues. Germline values: CDR1 SEHNR, CDR2 FQNEAQ (reference sequence). CDR3 residues: CASSYPTNYGYTF. The DNA for the CDR3 is TGTGCCAGCAGCTATCCTACTAACTATGGCTACACCTTC. Supplemented by reference TRBV7-9 and TRBJ1-2, the full variable domain reads DTGVSQNPRHKITKRGQNVTFRCDPISEHNRLYWYRQTLGQGPEFLTYFQNEAQLEKSRLLSDRFSAERPKGSFSTLEIQRTEQGDSAMYLCASSYPTNYGYTFGSGTRLTVV.

The CDR3 loop is CSGSGTSGRGSYEQYF. The CDR3 DNA reads TGCAGCGGCTCCGGGACTAGCGGGAGGGGATCCTACGAGCAGTACTTC. The chain employs TRBV29-1 and TRBJ2-7; 16 nucleotides align to TRBD2. This CDR3 spans 16 amino acids. The germline CDR1 and CDR2 sequences are SQVTM and ANQGSEA. V was pared by 7 bases and J by 1 base, with 7 bases of the junction left unmatched.